Below are 23 T cell receptor beta chains sequenced from a single sample in a study of T cells and Merkel cell carcinoma outcomes. Profiled with immunoSEQ multiplex PCR; TCRdb holds only in-frame clones, not every one. Among about 19,000 clones listed, over 70% were seen once. The sequencing sample was made of tumor tissue from Merkel cell carcinoma. The receptor source for this set is a human donor with Merkel cell carcinoma.

The V call is TRBV28, the J call TRBJ1-2, with 7 bases lining up with TRBD1. The CDR3 is 13 amino acids. The V and J ends lost 3 bases and 7 bases, in that order; junction bases with no gene match: 5. Germline V CDR1 and CDR2: MDHEN, SYDVKM. The CDR3 spells CASSLAGGIGYTF. The CDR3 DNA follows: TGTGCCAGCAGTTTGGCAGGGGGAATTGGCTACACCTTC.

J is TRBJ1-1 and V is TRBV6-6, with a possible D match to TRBD1 (6 bases). Germline CDR1 is MNHNY and CDR2 is SVGAGI (reference sequence). Trimming stripped 0 bases from V and 1 base from J, with 9 bases between. This CDR3 contains 15 residues. CDR3 sequence reads: CASSYSRRGNTEAFF. In DNA form, the CDR3 reads TGTGCCAGCAGTTACTCGCGCAGGGGGAACACTGAAGCTTTCTTT.

This rearrangement joins TRBV15 to TRBJ2-5; D is tentatively TRBD1 or TRBD2 (6 bases each). Germline lookup yields CDR1 LNHNV and CDR2 YYDKDF (reference sequence). V shed 2 bases and J shed 5 bases, with 12 bases lying between them. This CDR3 region has 14 residues. The CDR3 bases are TGTGCCACCAGCAGACCGACTAGGGGGGAGACCCAGTACTTC. This codes for CATSRPTRGETQYF.

This chain joins TRBV7-9 and TRBJ2-7; the match to TRBD2 covers 9 bases. CDR1 and CDR2 (germline): SEHNR, FQNEAQ (reference sequence). V trimming: 2 bases; J trimming: 5 bases; junction bases outside the gene matches: 7. This CDR3 is 15 amino acids long. The CDR3 here is CASSLRETSGHEQYF. DNA for the CDR3: TGTGCCAGCAGCTTAAGGGAGACTAGCGGACACGAGCAGTACTTC.

The CDR3 reads CASSVAGLASNEQFF. The CDR3 DNA reads as TGTGCCAGCAGCGTAGCGGGACTAGCTAGCAATGAGCAGTTCTTC. The V and J genes are TRBV9 and TRBJ2-1, with 9 bases aligning to TRBD2. Germline V gives CDR1 SGDLS, CDR2 YYNGEE. The CDR3 is made up of 15 amino acids. Losses at the gene ends were 0 bases for V and 6 bases for J; bases not matched to a gene: 4.

The chain has TRBV10-3 and TRBJ1-1; TRBD1 might be the D (5 bases). The V and J ends lost 6 bases and 1 base respectively, with 9 bases between them. Germline CDR1 reads ENHRY; CDR2 reads SYGVKD. The CDR3 loop spans 13 amino acids. CDR3 DNA sequence: TGTGCCATCAGATTAGACAGGAACACTGAAGCTTTCTTT. It specifies CAIRLDRNTEAFF.

The chain recombines TRBV11-2 with TRBJ1-4; the D gene is possibly TRBD1 (5 bases). V dropped 0 bases and J dropped 8 bases, with 19 bases sitting between them. Germline V gene sequence: CDR1 SGHAT, CDR2 FQNNGV. CDR3 length: 17 amino acids. The CDR3 DNA follows: TGTGCCAGCAGCTTAGATCGCCTAGGCAGGGTGGGGGAAAAACTGTTTTTT. Amino acid sequence: CASSLDRLGRVGEKLFF. Using reference TRBV11-2 and TRBJ1-4 for the parts outside the CDR3, the full variable domain is EAGVAQSPRYKIIEKRQSVAFWCNPISGHATLYWYQQILGQGPKLLIQFQNNGVVDDSQLPKDRFSAERLKGVDSTLKIQPAKLEDSAVYLCASSLDRLGRVGEKLFFGSGTQLSVL.

The rearrangement links TRBV5-4 to TRBJ2-7; D gene ambiguous. The V gene's germline CDR1 is SGHNT and CDR2 YYREEE (reference sequence). The CDR3 runs 12 residues. Trimming removed 2 bases from V and 6 bases from J, with 9 bases in between. The CDR3 nucleotides are TGTGCCAGCAGCTTCGGCCTCGGCGAGCAGTACTTC. This sequence encodes CASSFGLGEQYF. Looking up the rest from reference TRBV5-4 and TRBJ2-7 gives the full variable domain: ETGVTQSPTHLIKTRGQQVTLRCSSQSGHNTVSWYQQALGQGPQFIFQYYREEENGRGNFPPRFSGLQFPNYSSELNVNALELDDSALYLCASSFGLGEQYFGPGTRLTVT.

The J gene is TRBJ2-2, the V gene TRBV5-6; D unclear. This CDR3 is built from 12 residues. The V end was cut by 0 bases, the J end by 6 bases, with 3 bases between. Germline lookup yields CDR1 SGHDT and CDR2 YYEEEE. CDR3 amino acids: CASSLASGELFF. DNA of the CDR3: TGTGCCAGCAGCTTGGCCTCCGGGGAGCTGTTTTTT.

There are a few counts of this clone. The chain couples TRBV19 to TRBJ1-6, with D unclear. CDR1 is LNHDA and CDR2 is SQIVND in the germline V gene (reference sequence). The CDR3 is 15 residues long. Trimming took off 8 bases at V and 5 bases at J, with 16 bases between the two ends. The CDR3, as DNA: TGTGCCAGTCGAAGTCGACTAGGTAATAATTCACCCCTCCACTTT. As protein: CASRSRLGNNSPLHF.

This clone was counted a few times. The V gene is TRBV5-1, the J gene TRBJ2-7, with D tentatively TRBD1 (5 bases). Deletions cut 0 bases from V and 2 bases from J, with 12 bases between. Per the germline V gene, CDR1 is SGHRS and CDR2 is YFSETQ. The CDR3 covers 15 residues. CDR3 residues: CASSLAGAPTYEQYF. CDR3 sequence (DNA): TGCGCCAGCAGCTTGGCTGGGGCCCCGACCTACGAGCAGTACTTC.

The chain has TRBV7-2 and TRBJ1-5, with a weak D call TRBD1 (5 bases). V was trimmed by 2 bases and J by 9 bases, leaving 11 bases between them. Looked up from germline, CDR1 is SGHTA and CDR2 is FQGNSA. CDR3 size: 13 residues. The CDR3 DNA follows: TGTGCCAGCAGCTTACTGCCCGGGGGGCCCCAGCATTTT. Translated: CASSLLPGGPQHF. Supplemented by reference TRBV7-2 and TRBJ1-5, the full variable domain reads GAGVSQSPSNKVTEKGKDVELRCDPISGHTALYWYRQSLGQGLEFLIYFQGNSAPDKSGLPSDRFSAERTGGSVSTLTIQRTQQEDSAVYLCASSLLPGGPQHFGDGTRLSIL.

The gene calls are TRBV5-6 and TRBJ2-2; D gene unclear. Between the trimmed V and J ends, which lost 2 bases and 8 bases, there was a span of 4 bases. Germline V gene sequence: CDR1 SGHDT, CDR2 YYEEEE. The CDR3 is 11 residues long. The CDR3 loop is CASSFYGELFF. The CDR3 coding sequence is TGTGCCAGCAGCTTTTATGGGGAGCTGTTTTTT.

The chain combines TRBV7-9 with TRBJ2-1; D not resolved. CDR3 size: 13 residues. The germline CDR1 and CDR2 sequences are SEHNR and FQNEAQ (reference sequence). The germline V and J ends were trimmed by 5 bases and 4 bases, with 9 bases remaining between them. The CDR3 nucleotides are TGTGCCAGCAGCCCCCCCGCATACAATGAGCAGTTCTTC. This encodes CASSPPAYNEQFF. Supplemented by reference TRBV7-9 and TRBJ2-1, the full variable domain reads DTGVSQNPRHKITKRGQNVTFRCDPISEHNRLYWYRQTLGQGPEFLTYFQNEAQLEKSRLLSDRFSAERPKGSFSTLEIQRTEQGDSAMYLCASSPPAYNEQFFGPGTRLTVL.

The chain joins TRBV28 to TRBJ2-5, with 7 bases lining up with TRBD2. The J segment lost 3 bases and the V segment lost 3 bases, leaving 4 bases of the junction unmatched. Germline CDR1 and CDR2: MDHEN and SYDVKM. The CDR3 runs 14 residues. The CDR3 reads CASSFLLAEETQYF. As DNA, the CDR3 is TGTGCCAGCAGTTTCCTTCTAGCGGAAGAGACCCAGTACTTC.

This clone was seen just once. The chain uses TRBV28 and TRBJ2-3; a weak D match, TRBD2 (5 bases). The germline V gene has CDR1 MDHEN and CDR2 SYDVKM. The CDR3 runs to 13 residues. V was shortened by 5 bases and J by 2 bases, with 8 bases between the two germline ends. CDR3 protein: CASSPGFTDTQYF. In DNA, the CDR3 is TGTGCCAGCAGTCCGGGATTCACAGATACGCAGTATTTT.

J is TRBJ1-2 and V is TRBV7-6; a weak D match, TRBD1 (5 bases). The V gene lost 1 base and the J gene lost 2 bases, with 20 bases spanning the gap. Germline V gene data show CDR1 as SGHVS and CDR2 as FNYEAQ. There are 18 residues in the CDR3. CDR3 nucleotide sequence: TGTGCCAGCAGCTTAGGTTTCGGGGGGGTTAGTTGGAACTATGGCTACACCTTC. Amino acids: CASSLGFGGVSWNYGYTF. Full variable domain (outside the CDR3, taken from reference TRBV7-6 and TRBJ1-2): GAGVSQSPRYKVTKRGQDVALRCDPISGHVSLYWYRQALGQGPEFLTYFNYEAQQDKSGLPNDRFSAERPEGSISTLTIQRTEQRDSAMYRCASSLGFGGVSWNYGYTFGSGTRLTVV.

This clone is medium-sized within its sample. The chain joins TRBV11-1 to TRBJ2-5; D may match TRBD1 or TRBD2 (5 bases each). The V gene's germline CDR1 is SGHAT and CDR2 FQDESV (reference sequence). The V and J ends lost 3 bases and 4 bases respectively, with 9 bases between them. This CDR3 has 13 amino acids. As DNA, the CDR3 is TGTGCCAGCAGCTTGAGGGGCGGAGAGACCCAGTACTTC. Its protein is CASSLRGGETQYF.

V is TRBV12-2 and J is TRBJ1-3. TRBV12-2 is noted as a pseudogene. This CDR3 is 16 amino acids long. CDR3 sequence reads: CASRLKLTLSGNTIYF. The DNA for the CDR3 is TGTGCAAGTCGCTTAAAACTTACCCTCTCTGGAAACACCATATATTTT.

This clone was picked up a small number of times. The chain links TRBV7-2 to TRBJ2-1, with no clear D. CDR1 and CDR2 (germline): SGHTA, FQGNSA. Trimming shortened V by 5 bases and J by 8 bases, and 7 bases separated the two germline ends. The CDR3 loop spans 11 amino acids. CDR3 in DNA: TGTGCCAGCAGCCCCCGCTATGAGCAGTTCTTC. It translates to CASSPRYEQFF.

A word on this clone: A much larger clonotype is one base distant, so this may be a read error. Other DNA sequences in this sample translate to the same CDR3. The chain employs TRBV6-6 and TRBJ1-4; TRBD1 matches 9 bases. CDR1 and CDR2 (germline): MNHNY, SVGAGI (reference sequence). This CDR3 contains 15 residues. Trimming cost V 4 bases and J 7 bases; bases outside gene matches: 7. CDR3 nucleotides: TGTGCCAGCAGTTCCAAACAGGGGGCTTTTGAAAAACTGTTTTTT. Translation: CASSSKQGAFEKLFF.

The rearrangement uses TRBV6-6 and TRBJ1-2, with a possible D match to TRBD1 (5 bases). Trimming cost V 5 bases and J 8 bases, with 12 bases left between them. The germline V gene has CDR1 MNHNY and CDR2 SVGAGI (reference sequence). The CDR3 extends over 12 amino acids. This CDR3 is CASSPRWGGYTF. CDR3 nucleotides: TGTGCCAGCAGTCCTCGTTGGGGCGGCTACACCTTC.

A single count supports this clone. The V call is TRBV5-1, the J call TRBJ2-1; D perhaps matches TRBD2 (7 bases). The CDR3 is made up of 15 amino acids. Trimming pared 3 bases from V and 9 bases from J, leaving 19 bases between. CDR1 and CDR2 from the germline V gene are SGHRS and YFSETQ. The CDR3 protein is CASSSTPKGGGEQFF. The CDR3 DNA sequence: TGCGCCAGCAGCTCGACACCGAAGGGGGGGGGTGAGCAGTTCTTC.